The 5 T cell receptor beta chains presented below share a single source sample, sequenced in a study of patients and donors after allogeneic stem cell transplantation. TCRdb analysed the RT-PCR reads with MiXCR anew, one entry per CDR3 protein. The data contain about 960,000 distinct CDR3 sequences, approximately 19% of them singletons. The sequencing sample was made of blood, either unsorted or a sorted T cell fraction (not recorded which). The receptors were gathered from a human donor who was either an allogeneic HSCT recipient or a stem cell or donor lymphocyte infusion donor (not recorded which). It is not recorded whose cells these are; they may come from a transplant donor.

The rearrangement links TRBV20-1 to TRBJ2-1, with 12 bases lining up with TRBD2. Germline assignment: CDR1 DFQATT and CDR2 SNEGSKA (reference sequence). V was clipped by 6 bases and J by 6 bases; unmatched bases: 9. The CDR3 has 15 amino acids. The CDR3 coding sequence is TGCAGTGCCCCCCCATCTAGCGGGAGGGGCAATGAGCAGTTCTTC. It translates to CSAPPSSGRGNEQFF.

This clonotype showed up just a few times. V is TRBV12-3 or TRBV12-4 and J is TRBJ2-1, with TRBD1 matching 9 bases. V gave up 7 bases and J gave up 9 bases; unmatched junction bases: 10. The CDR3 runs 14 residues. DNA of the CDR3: TGTGCCAGCACACGACAGGGGGGCCAGAGTGAGCAGTTCTTC. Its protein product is CASTRQGGQSEQFF.

This CDR3 is CASIGQGAGGYTF. In nucleotides, the CDR3 is TGTGCCAGCATCGGACAGGGGGCTGGTGGCTACACCTTC. The chain carries TRBV6-1 and TRBJ1-2, with 11 bases identical to TRBD1. Germline trimming cut 7 bases from V and 7 bases from J; bases unmatched to any gene: 5. The CDR3 sequence is 13 residues long. Germline-derived CDR1 and CDR2 are MNHNS and SASEGT.

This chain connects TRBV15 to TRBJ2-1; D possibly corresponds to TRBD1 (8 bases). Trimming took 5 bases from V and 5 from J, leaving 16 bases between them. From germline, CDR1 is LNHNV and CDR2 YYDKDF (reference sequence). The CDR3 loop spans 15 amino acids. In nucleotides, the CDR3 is TGTGCCACCAGCTCTCAGCGGGACAGGAACAATGAGCAGTTCTTC. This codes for CATSSQRDRNNEQFF.

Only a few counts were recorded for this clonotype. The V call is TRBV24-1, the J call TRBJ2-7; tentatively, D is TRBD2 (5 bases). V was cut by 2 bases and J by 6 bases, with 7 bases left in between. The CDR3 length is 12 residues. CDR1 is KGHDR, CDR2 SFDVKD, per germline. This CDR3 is CATSDYGGEQYF. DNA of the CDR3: TGTGCCACCAGTGATTATGGAGGCGAGCAGTACTTC.